This record concerns one TCR beta chain sequence. This specimen belongs to a study of blood T cell repertoires in COVID-19. Profiled with immunoSEQ multiplex PCR; TCRdb holds only in-frame clones, not every one. This sample has about 79,000 clones, with 85% to 90% found just once. The CDR3 length is 15 residues. Germline loops: CDR1 MDHEN, CDR2 SYDVKM. V shed 9 bases and J 6 bases; nucleotides not matched to a gene: 11. This receptor was obtained from a man in his 70s with active or convalescent COVID-19. The chain carries TRBV28 and TRBJ2-1, with 10 bases matching TRBD2. The sequenced material came from peripheral blood. CDR3 region: CASNSGRISFNEQFF. Written as DNA, the CDR3 is TGTGCCAGTAATAGCGGGAGGATTTCTTTCAATGAGCAGTTCTTC.